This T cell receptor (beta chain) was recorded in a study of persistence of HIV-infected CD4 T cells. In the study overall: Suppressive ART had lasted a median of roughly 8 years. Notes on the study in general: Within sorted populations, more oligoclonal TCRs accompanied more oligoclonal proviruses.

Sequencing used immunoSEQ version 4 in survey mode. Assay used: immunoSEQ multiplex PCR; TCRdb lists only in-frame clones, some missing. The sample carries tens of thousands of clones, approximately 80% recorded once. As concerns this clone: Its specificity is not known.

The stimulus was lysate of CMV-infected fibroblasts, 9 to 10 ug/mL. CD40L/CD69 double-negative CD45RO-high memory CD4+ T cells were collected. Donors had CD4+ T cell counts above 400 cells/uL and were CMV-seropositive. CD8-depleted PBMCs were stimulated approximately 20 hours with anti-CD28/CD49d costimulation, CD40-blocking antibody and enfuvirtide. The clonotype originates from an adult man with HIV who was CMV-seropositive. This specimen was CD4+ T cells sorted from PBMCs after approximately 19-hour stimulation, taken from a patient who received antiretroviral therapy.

The CDR3 sequence: CAWSRGSYNEQFF. Written as DNA, the CDR3 is TGTGCCTGGAGCAGGGGCTCCTACAATGAGCAGTTCTTC. V is TRBV30 and J is TRBJ2-1; a possible D gene is TRBD1 (6 bases). The CDR3 length is 13 residues. Germline loops: CDR1 GTSNPN, CDR2 SVGIG (reference sequence). V lost 3 bases and J lost 0, with 6 bases in between.